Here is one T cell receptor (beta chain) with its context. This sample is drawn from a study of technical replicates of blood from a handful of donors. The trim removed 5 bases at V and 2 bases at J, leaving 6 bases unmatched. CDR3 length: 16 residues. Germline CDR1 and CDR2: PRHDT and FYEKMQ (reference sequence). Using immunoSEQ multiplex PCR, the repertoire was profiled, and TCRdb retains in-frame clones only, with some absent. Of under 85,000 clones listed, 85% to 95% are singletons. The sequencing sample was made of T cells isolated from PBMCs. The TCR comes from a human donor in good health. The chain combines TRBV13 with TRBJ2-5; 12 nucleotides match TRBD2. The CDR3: CASSRWLAGGQETQYF. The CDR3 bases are TGTGCCAGCAGCCGTTGGCTAGCGGGAGGGCAAGAGACCCAGTACTTC.